The clone carrying this TCR beta chain has more than one count but fewer than ten. Its antigen is as yet unknown. Both 60 Vbeta primers and 13 Jbeta primers went into the PCR. Under the authors' procedure: Unique TCR beta chains totaled approximately 83 million in a later count, with 8.5 million to 12 million of them shared. Clones were read by immunoSEQ multiplex PCR, and TCRdb kept only the in-frame ones, dropping some. V and J calls and clone size are those listed in that table; D and trimming were worked out from the DNA. Of over 100,000 clones in the sample, 55% to 80% were seen once. This sample is part of a study of cytomegalovirus exposure and HLA in healthy donors. Study summary: From HLA-typed donors, an early data release held tens of millions of unique TCRs. Study findings and constraints: TRBV6-2, TRBV6-3 and some other V segments were unresolvable in 87-base-pair reads. Usually a TCR sequence was rare, but some public TCRs were found in many donors.

CDR1 is MGHRA, CDR2 YSYEKL, per germline. The CDR3 loop spans 14 amino acids. Trimming removed 5 bases at V and 3 bases at J, with 13 bases between. The chain employs TRBV4-1 and TRBJ2-5; D might be TRBD1 (5 bases). The sequenced sample was PBMCs. The sequence came from a woman younger than 45 in good health and CMV-seronegative. CDR3 protein: CASSKRQQEETQYF. CDR3 nucleotide sequence: TGCGCCAGCAGCAAAAGACAGCAAGAAGAGACCCAGTACTTC.